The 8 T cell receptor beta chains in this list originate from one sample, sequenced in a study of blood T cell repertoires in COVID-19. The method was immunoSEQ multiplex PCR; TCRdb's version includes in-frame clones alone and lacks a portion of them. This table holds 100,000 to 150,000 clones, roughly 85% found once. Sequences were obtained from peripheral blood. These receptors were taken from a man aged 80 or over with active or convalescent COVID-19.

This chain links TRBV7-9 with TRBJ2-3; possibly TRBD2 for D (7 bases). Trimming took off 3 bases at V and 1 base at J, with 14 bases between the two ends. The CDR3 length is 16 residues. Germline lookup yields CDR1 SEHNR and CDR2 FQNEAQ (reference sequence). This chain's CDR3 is CASSFDMGGRTDTQYF. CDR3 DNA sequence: TGTGCCAGCAGCTTTGATATGGGGGGGCGCACAGATACGCAGTATTTT. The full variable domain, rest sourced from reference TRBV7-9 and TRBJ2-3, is DTGVSQNPRHKITKRGQNVTFRCDPISEHNRLYWYRQTLGQGPEFLTYFQNEAQLEKSRLLSDRFSAERPKGSFSTLEIQRTEQGDSAMYLCASSFDMGGRTDTQYFGPGTRLTVL.

CDR3 loop: CASSVAGGGGNEKLFF. CDR3 in DNA: TGTGCCAGCAGCGTAGCAGGGGGCGGGGGTAATGAAAAACTGTTTTTT. The V call is TRBV9, the J call TRBJ1-4; TRBD1 matches at 8 bases. V dropped 0 bases and J dropped 4; count of bases not matched to a gene: 5. Looked up from germline, CDR1 is SGDLS and CDR2 is YYNGEE. The CDR3 sequence is 16 residues long.

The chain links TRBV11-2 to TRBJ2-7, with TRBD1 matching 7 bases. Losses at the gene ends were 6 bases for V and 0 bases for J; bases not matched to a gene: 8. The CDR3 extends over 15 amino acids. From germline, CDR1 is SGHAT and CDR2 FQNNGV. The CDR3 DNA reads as TGTGCCAGCAGGGAAGACAGGGCCCTCTCCTACGAGCAGTACTTC. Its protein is CASREDRALSYEQYF.

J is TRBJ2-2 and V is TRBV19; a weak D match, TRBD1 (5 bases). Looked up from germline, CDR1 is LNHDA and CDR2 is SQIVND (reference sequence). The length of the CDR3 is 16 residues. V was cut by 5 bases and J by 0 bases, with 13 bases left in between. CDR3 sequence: CASSRSTGTNTGELFF. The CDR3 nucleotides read TGTGCCAGTAGTCGAAGTACAGGTACGAACACCGGGGAGCTGTTTTTT.

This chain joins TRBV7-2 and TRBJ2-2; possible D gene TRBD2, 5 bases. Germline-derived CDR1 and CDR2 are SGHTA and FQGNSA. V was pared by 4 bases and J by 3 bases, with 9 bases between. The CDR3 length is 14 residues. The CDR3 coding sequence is TGTGCCAGCAGCTCGAGGGTCCACACCGGGGAGCTGTTTTTT. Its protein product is CASSSRVHTGELFF.

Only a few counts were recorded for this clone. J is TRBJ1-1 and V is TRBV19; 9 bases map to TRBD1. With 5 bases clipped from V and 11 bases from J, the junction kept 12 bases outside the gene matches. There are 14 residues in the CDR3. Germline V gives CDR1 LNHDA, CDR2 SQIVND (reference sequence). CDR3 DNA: TGTGCCAGTAGTGGGACAGGGATTGTCGGGGATGCTTTCTTT. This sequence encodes CASSGTGIVGDAFF.

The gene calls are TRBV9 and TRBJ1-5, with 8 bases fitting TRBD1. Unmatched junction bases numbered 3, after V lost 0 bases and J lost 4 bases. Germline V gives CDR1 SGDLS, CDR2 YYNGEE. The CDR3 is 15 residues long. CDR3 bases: TGTGCCAGCAGCGTAGCCGGGGACAGGAATCAGCCCCAGCATTTT. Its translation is CASSVAGDRNQPQHF. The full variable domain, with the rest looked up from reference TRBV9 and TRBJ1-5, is DSGVTQTPKHLITATGQRVTLRCSPRSGDLSVYWYQQSLDQGLQFLIQYYNGEERAKGNILERFSAQQFPDLHSELNLSSLELGDSALYFCASSVAGDRNQPQHFGDGTRLSIL.

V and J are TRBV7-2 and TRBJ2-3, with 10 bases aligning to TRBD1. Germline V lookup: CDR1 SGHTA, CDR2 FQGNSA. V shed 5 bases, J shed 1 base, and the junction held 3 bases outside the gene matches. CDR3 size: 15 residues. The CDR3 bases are TGTGCCAGCAGCCCGACAGGGGGCCGCACAGATACGCAGTATTTT. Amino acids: CASSPTGGRTDTQYF. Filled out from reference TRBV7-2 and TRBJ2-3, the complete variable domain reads GAGVSQSPSNKVTEKGKDVELRCDPISGHTALYWYRQSLGQGLEFLIYFQGNSAPDKSGLPSDRFSAERTGGSVSTLTIQRTQQEDSAVYLCASSPTGGRTDTQYFGPGTRLTVL.